This T cell receptor (beta chain) was sequenced during a study of T cells in Graves' hyperthyroidism and ophthalmopathy. Across the whole study: Peripheral blood was drawn at first diagnosis, prior to all treatment.

The ends lost 10 bases at V and 3 bases at J; junction bases unmatched: 10. This CDR3 spans 15 amino acids. Germline lookup yields CDR1 MGHRA and CDR2 YSYEKL. This clonotype was seen repeatedly, ten times or more. TCR beta CDR3 sequences were amplified from RNA transcripts. First-round RT-PCR of the TCR CDR3 relied on the HTBI primer set. TCRdb re-called the multiplex PCR reads with MiXCR, one entry per CDR3 protein. In the table there are approximately 570,000 distinct CDR3 sequences, 20% of which are singletons. PBMCs came from over 8.5 ml fresh peripheral blood. The rearrangement joins TRBV4-1 to TRBJ2-2; 8 nucleotides align to TRBD1. Material: blood. This TCR was sampled from a man aged 40-55 years with Graves' ophthalmopathy. The CDR3 here is CATRTGLMYTGELFF. As DNA, the CDR3 is TGCGCCACCAGGACAGGGCTGATGTACACCGGGGAGCTGTTTTTT.